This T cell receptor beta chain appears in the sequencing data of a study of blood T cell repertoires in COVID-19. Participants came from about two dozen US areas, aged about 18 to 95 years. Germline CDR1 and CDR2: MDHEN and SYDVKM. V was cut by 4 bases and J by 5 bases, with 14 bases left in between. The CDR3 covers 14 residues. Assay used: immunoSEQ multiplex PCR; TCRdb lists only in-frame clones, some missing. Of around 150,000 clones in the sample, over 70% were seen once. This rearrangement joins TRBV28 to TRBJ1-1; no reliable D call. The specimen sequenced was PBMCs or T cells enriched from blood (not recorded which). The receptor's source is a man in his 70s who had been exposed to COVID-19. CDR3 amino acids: CASSSPQWETEAFF. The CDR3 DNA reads TGTGCCAGCAGTTCCCCCCAGTGGGAGACTGAAGCTTTCTTT.